This passage covers 28 T cell receptor beta chains from one sample sequenced in a study of post-analysis software for immune sequencing data. Study results and caveats: Included in a set of a handful of TRBV segments more frequent in patients than controls were TRBV5-6, TRBV5-1 and TRBV20-1.

Unique molecular identifiers were present in the TCR beta cDNA libraries. TCRdb reprocessed the PCR reads with MiXCR, giving one entry per CDR3 protein. Of hundreds of thousands of distinct CDR3 sequences listed, roughly 46% are singletons. These receptors' antigens are unknown. Material for sequencing was blood. Receptors originate from a girl aged 5-17 years with multiple sclerosis.

The CDR3 region is CAITETAGNEQFF. The CDR3 DNA sequence: TGTGCCATCACCGAAACTGCTGGGAATGAGCAGTTCTTC. The V gene is TRBV10-3, the J gene TRBJ2-1; D unclear. Germline V gene data show CDR1 as ENHRY and CDR2 as SYGVKD. V was cut by 7 bases and J by 7 bases, with 14 bases left in between. The CDR3 loop spans 13 amino acids.

This clonotype was recorded once. CDR3: CASSPVRAGDKDEQFF. The CDR3 nucleotides are TGTGCCAGCAGCCCCGTGCGAGCGGGAGATAAGGATGAGCAGTTCTTC. V and J are TRBV11-2 and TRBJ2-1, with 8 positions matching TRBD2. The junction had 14 bases not matched to a gene; V was cut back by 5 bases and J by 8 bases. CDR3 length: 16 residues. Per the germline V gene, CDR1 is SGHAT and CDR2 is FQNNGV. The full variable domain, with the rest looked up from reference TRBV11-2 and TRBJ2-1, is EAGVAQSPRYKIIEKRQSVAFWCNPISGHATLYWYQQILGQGPKLLIQFQNNGVVDDSQLPKDRFSAERLKGVDSTLKIQPAKLEDSAVYLCASSPVRAGDKDEQFFGPGTRLTVL.

The count of this clonotype is one. This chain links TRBV5-1 with TRBJ1-1; 9 nucleotides align to TRBD1. Per the germline V gene, CDR1 is SGHRS and CDR2 is YFSETQ. The CDR3 has 13 residues. V was clipped by 6 bases and J by 6 bases; unmatched bases: 6. DNA of the CDR3: TGCGCCAGCAACTTACAGGGGGCCGCTGAAGCTTTCTTT. Translated: CASNLQGAAEAFF.

Remarks on this clonotype: Sequence at one end of the junction differs from germline and may be a read error. The chain joins TRBV5-1 to TRBJ1-1; no clear D gene. CDR1 and CDR2 from the germline V gene are SGHRS and YFSETQ. The CDR3 loop spans 13 amino acids. The CDR3 nucleotides read TGCGCCAGCAGCTTGAATGTGAACGCTGAAGCTTTCTTT. It codes for CASSLNVNAEAFF.

This chain uses TRBV20-1 with TRBJ2-7; TRBD1 or TRBD2 may be the D gene (5 bases each). Germline V CDR1 and CDR2: DFQATT, SNEGSKA (reference sequence). CDR3 length equals 14 residues. The V gene lost 3 bases and the J gene lost 3 bases, with 15 bases spanning the gap. The CDR3 protein is CSASGQGDGYEQYF. The CDR3 DNA reads as TGCAGTGCTAGTGGGCAGGGAGATGGCTACGAGCAGTACTTC.

The chain couples TRBV7-9 to TRBJ2-2; D possibly corresponds to TRBD2 (5 bases). CDR3 length: 17 amino acids. V was shortened by 2 bases and J by 0 bases, with 13 bases between the two germline ends. The germline gives CDR1 SEHNR, CDR2 FQNEAQ (reference sequence). Written as DNA, the CDR3 is TGTGCCAGCAGCTTATATCACGTTAGCGCGAACACCGGGGAGCTGTTTTTT. The encoded protein is CASSLYHVSANTGELFF.

The chain combines TRBV20-1 with TRBJ2-1; TRBD2 agrees at 10 bases. Germline loops: CDR1 DFQATT, CDR2 SNEGSKA (reference sequence). V lost 5 bases and J lost 5; bases outside the gene matches: 9. This CDR3 contains 15 residues. The CDR3 sequence: CSARRSGRENNEQFF. The CDR3, as DNA: TGCAGTGCTCGCCGGAGCGGGAGGGAAAACAATGAGCAGTTCTTC.

V usage is TRBV10-2 and J usage is TRBJ2-1; D is perhaps TRBD2 (5 bases). This CDR3 contains 15 residues. Germline V gives CDR1 WSHSY, CDR2 SAAADI. Deletions cut 2 bases from V and 2 bases from J, with 10 bases between. DNA of the CDR3: TGCGCCAGCAGTGAGCGGCGCGGGCCCTACAATGAGCAGTTCTTC. This sequence encodes CASSERRGPYNEQFF.

This chain uses TRBV20-1 with TRBJ2-1; TRBD2 agrees at 9 bases. The CDR3 extends over 15 amino acids. From germline, CDR1 is DFQATT and CDR2 SNEGSKA (reference sequence). V lost 5 bases, J lost 3 bases, and 8 bases stayed unmatched. CDR3 DNA sequence: TGCAGTGCTGGGGGGTCTAGCGGGATCTACAATGAGCAGTTCTTC. Translating it yields CSAGGSSGIYNEQFF.

This clonotype was seen a handful of times. The gene calls are TRBV7-2 and TRBJ2-4; 7 nucleotides agree with TRBD1. J gave up 2 bases and V 5 bases, and 9 bases lay outside the gene matches. The germline V gene has CDR1 SGHTA and CDR2 FQGNSA. This CDR3 contains 16 residues. For the CDR3, the DNA is TGTGCCAGCAGCCCCGTGGCAGGGGGTACCAAAAACATTCAGTACTTC. It encodes CASSPVAGGTKNIQYF.

The gene calls are TRBV11-2 and TRBJ2-1; D not certain. The CDR3 has 12 amino acids. V lost 6 bases and J 11 bases, leaving 14 bases between the germline ends. The germline V gene encodes CDR1 SGHAT and CDR2 FQNNGV. In DNA, the CDR3 is TGTGCCAGCAGTAAACCCCTCCAGCAGCAGTTCTTC. It is translated as CASSKPLQQQFF. The full variable domain, its missing parts supplied by reference TRBV11-2 and TRBJ2-1, is EAGVAQSPRYKIIEKRQSVAFWCNPISGHATLYWYQQILGQGPKLLIQFQNNGVVDDSQLPKDRFSAERLKGVDSTLKIQPAKLEDSAVYLCASSKPLQQQFFGPGTRLTVL.

The table lists this clonotype with a few counts. V usage is TRBV9 and J usage is TRBJ2-3, with 9 nucleotides matching TRBD1. Losses at the gene ends were 4 bases for V and 2 bases for J; bases not matched to a gene: 11. CDR3 length: 17 amino acids. Germline assignment: CDR1 SGDLS and CDR2 YYNGEE. The CDR3 region is CASSRAGTGIPTDTQYF. The CDR3 DNA follows: TGTGCCAGCAGCCGAGCGGGGACAGGGATTCCCACAGATACGCAGTATTTT.

The CDR3 sequence is CASSSRRGTVEQYF. The CDR3 bases are TGTGCCAGCAGCTCTCGCAGGGGGACAGTTGAGCAGTACTTC. This chain uses TRBV7-2 with TRBJ2-5; TRBD1 matches 7 bases. Germline V gene data show CDR1 as SGHTA and CDR2 as FQGNSA. This CDR3 is built from 14 residues. V lost 4 bases, J lost 11 bases, and 13 bases stayed unmatched.

This clonotype appeared a few times. The chain has TRBV12-3 or TRBV12-4 and TRBJ2-7; D may be TRBD1 (6 bases). CDR3 size: 13 residues. Trimming cost V 4 bases and J 4 bases, with 11 bases left between them. The CDR3 DNA is TGTGCCAGCAGTTGGCTCCAGGGGTACGAGCAGTACTTC. Its translation is CASSWLQGYEQYF.

As for this clonotype: The junction and the germline gene differ at one end; a read error may be behind it. This sequence joins TRBV10-3 and TRBJ2-7; 12 bases map to TRBD2. The V gene's germline CDR1 is ENHRY and CDR2 SYGVKD. CDR3 length: 17 amino acids. The CDR3: CDISAQTSGRPTYEQYF. CDR3 DNA sequence: TGTGACATCAGTGCTCAAACTAGCGGGAGGCCAACCTACGAGCAGTACTTC.

V usage is TRBV28 and J usage is TRBJ2-7; TRBD1 agrees at 11 bases. After removal of 6 bases from V and 5 bases from J, the junction contained 12 bases not matched to a gene. The CDR3 runs 16 residues. The V gene's germline CDR1 is MDHEN and CDR2 SYDVKM. In DNA form, the CDR3 reads TGTGCCAGCAGACCCAGCCGAGGACAGGGGGCGGACGAGCAGTACTTC. Its translation: CASRPSRGQGADEQYF.

This clonotype was seen a handful of times. The rearrangement links TRBV6-6 to TRBJ2-5, with D perhaps given as TRBD1 or TRBD2 (5 bases each). Looked up from germline, CDR1 is MNHNY and CDR2 is SVGAGI (reference sequence). Trimming stripped 8 bases from V and 0 bases from J, with 10 bases between. The CDR3 has 13 amino acids. CDR3 residues: CASGGSYQETQYF. CDR3 nucleotides: TGTGCCAGCGGGGGAAGCTACCAAGAGACCCAGTACTTC.

J is TRBJ2-3 and V is TRBV3-1, with TRBD1 as a possible D gene (6 bases). Germline loops: CDR1 LGHDT, CDR2 YNNKEL (reference sequence). Trimming cost V 4 bases and J 2 bases, with 13 bases left between them. This CDR3 spans 15 amino acids. This CDR3 is CASSPDRSFTDTQYF. CDR3 nucleotide sequence: TGTGCCAGCAGCCCAGACAGGTCCTTCACAGATACGCAGTATTTT.

The rearrangement links TRBV12-3 or TRBV12-4 to TRBJ1-2; perhaps TRBD1 as D (6 bases). The CDR3 sequence is 13 residues long. Deletions cut 5 bases from V and 6 bases from J, with 13 bases between. The CDR3: CASSKDSPDGYTF. The CDR3 DNA reads TGTGCCAGCAGTAAGGACAGCCCCGATGGCTACACCTTC.

This clonotype was counted between two and nine times. CDR3 sequence: CAIKAPVVNEQFF. The CDR3 DNA sequence: TGTGCCATCAAAGCTCCCGTAGTCAATGAGCAGTTCTTC. This chain joins TRBV10-3 and TRBJ2-1; D remains ambiguous. Germline CDR1 reads ENHRY; CDR2 reads SYGVKD. The V end was cut by 7 bases, the J end by 6 bases, with 13 bases between. This CDR3 spans 13 amino acids.

The rearrangement links TRBV18 to TRBJ1-1; 7 nucleotides agree with TRBD1. Germline V gene sequence: CDR1 KGHSH, CDR2 LQKENI. After removal of 2 bases from V and 5 bases from J, the junction contained 8 bases not matched to a gene. CDR3 length equals 15 residues. The CDR3 region is CASSPSEGARTEAFF. CDR3 coding DNA: TGTGCCAGCTCACCATCGGAGGGGGCGCGGACTGAAGCTTTCTTT.

The chain joins TRBV20-1 to TRBJ2-7; TRBD2 aligns across 9 bases. The V segment lost 5 bases and the J segment 3 bases; nucleotides outside the gene matches: 2. The CDR3 has 12 residues. CDR1 is DFQATT and CDR2 is SNEGSKA in the germline V gene (reference sequence). DNA of the CDR3: TGCAGTGCTTTAGCGGGGGACTACGAGCAGTACTTC. Protein product: CSALAGDYEQYF.

The rearrangement links TRBV7-6 to TRBJ2-3, with 12 bases matching TRBD2. The germline gives CDR1 SGHVS, CDR2 FNYEAQ. Trimming removed 4 bases from V and 6 bases from J; junction bases left unmatched: 8. The CDR3 is 16 residues long. For the CDR3, the DNA is TGTGCCAGCAGCTCTCCTAGCGGGAGGGCCACGGATACGCAGTATTTT. Translating it yields CASSSPSGRATDTQYF.

The chain is built from TRBV16 and TRBJ2-1; 10 bases match TRBD2. V shed 4 bases, J shed 8 bases, and the junction held 8 bases outside the gene matches. Germline CDR1 is KGHSY and CDR2 is FQNENV. The CDR3 extends over 15 amino acids. CDR3 in amino acids: CASSPPSGSVYEQFF. CDR3 sequence (DNA): TGTGCCAGCAGCCCCCCTAGCGGGAGCGTCTATGAGCAGTTCTTC.

This clonotype was recorded a few times. The rearrangement joins TRBV4-2 to TRBJ2-5; 8 bases are shared with TRBD2. CDR1 is LGHNA, CDR2 YNFKEQ, per germline. The CDR3 consists of 15 residues. The V and J ends lost 0 bases and 5 bases, in that order; junction bases with no gene match: 5. The CDR3 is CASSQEGGRKETQYF. CDR3 sequence (DNA): TGTGCCAGCAGCCAAGAGGGCGGGAGGAAGGAGACCCAGTACTTC.

The chain links TRBV7-2 to TRBJ2-3; 14 bases line up with TRBD2. Germline CDR1 is SGHTA and CDR2 is FQGNSA. Germline trimming cut 4 bases from V and 6 bases from J; bases unmatched to any gene: 12. CDR3 size: 18 residues. CDR3 nucleotides: TGTGCCAGCAGCTCATCTACCCTGAGACTAGCGGGAGGGGATACGCAGTATTTT. It codes for CASSSSTLRLAGGDTQYF.

V gene TRBV20-1 combines with J gene TRBJ2-7; D gene ambiguous. Trimming stripped 2 bases from V and 0 bases from J, with 11 bases between. Germline V gene data show CDR1 as DFQATT and CDR2 as SNEGSKA (reference sequence). CDR3 length: 14 residues. CDR3 sequence (DNA): TGCAGTGCTAGACCCATCCGGAGCTCCTACGAGCAGTACTTC. It codes for CSARPIRSSYEQYF.

The CDR3 protein is CSATPGLANEQYF. The DNA for the CDR3 is TGCAGTGCTACCCCGGGACTAGCCAACGAGCAGTACTTC. V is TRBV20-1 and J is TRBJ2-7, with 9 bases identical to TRBD2. Germline V CDR1 and CDR2: DFQATT, SNEGSKA (reference sequence). V was pared by 4 bases and J by 5 bases, with 6 bases of the junction left unmatched. The CDR3 totals 13 residues.